This T cell receptor (beta chain) was sequenced in a study of T cells in localized non-small cell lung cancer (TCRdb year 2020). For context, the study as a whole: Comparing tumors with uninvolved tumor-adjacent lungs, the study looked at the T cell repertoires of 200 to 250 patients with early-stage NSCLC. The cohort was made up of around 250 treatment-naive NSCLC patients whose localized lung tumors had been resected. A mean age of roughly 64 years was recorded for the NSCLC patients, of whom 129 were male and 100 to 110 were female.

The immunoSEQ Assay was used to sequence TCR beta CDR3 regions from DNA. Regarding the original processing steps: T cell density was computed as TCR beta template counts normalized to usable DNA estimated by amplifying housekeeping genes. Using the preseqR package, richness was estimated by extrapolating to 120,000 templates for tissue samples and 400,000 templates for PBMC samples. Clonality was calculated as one minus Pielou's evenness. Tissue-enriched TCRs were identified through differential abundance testing performed on productive amino-acid clonotypes, with a minimum total count of 5 and an alpha of 0.1. The Jaccard Index and the Morisita Overlap Index were used to measure how much the repertoires overlapped between compartments. GLIPH grouped TCR beta CDR3s together with public tetramer-defined viral CDR3s, and a viral motif had to include at least three viral sequences and also show V-gene enrichment. The clones in this table, taken by TCRdb from immuneACCESS, are in-frame only. Not every clone is retained; where verified, under half of the shortfall comes from an unresolved V gene, and the cause of the rest is unknown. The V and J calls and clone size come from that table; D and trimming were worked out from the DNA. For this sample there are 3,500 to 4,000 clones; about 29% appear just once. Of the sample, less than 10% is held by the ten largest clones.

At diagnosis, peripheral blood, uninvolved tumor-adjacent lung and tumor were collected and stored as a combination of fresh-frozen and FFPE material. This clone was recorded a few times. The clone's antigen remains unknown. Base qualities are not at hand, and no much larger clone is one base apart. Study-level results and caveats: Because multi-region sequencing of the tumors was not done, intratumor heterogeneity could not be ruled out. A median of approximately 50 of the top 100 tumor clones turned up in the paired uninvolved adjacent lung, and 28 of those clones also ranked among the top 100 of that same adjacent lung. Uninvolved tumor-adjacent lung showed the highest T cell clonality, higher than tumor, which suggests more focused antigenic responses in the adjacent lung. Because the study design was exploratory, TCR variables were selected using unadjusted p-values without false-discovery rate correction. Higher blood T cell density associated with longer overall survival, while higher adjacent-lung clonality associated with shorter survival.

The TCR sequence derives from a man aged 40 to 75 with stage I lung adenocarcinoma. Specimen: lung tumor tissue, collected before any cancer treatment.

The sequenced DNA: TGTGCCTGGAGTGTATCAGGGGCTAGTCAGCCCCAGCATTTT. Its amino acids are CAWSVSGASQPQHF. The rearrangement combines TRBV30 with TRBJ1-5, with TRBD1 perhaps the D gene, on 6 matching bases. Trimming costs V 0 bases and J 6 bases, and their ends lie 12 bases apart. The CDR3, cysteine through phenylalanine, is 14 amino acids long. Left in the record is the CDR3 DNA by itself, 42 bases read in frame from the first base. Via the germline V gene (reference sequence), CDR1 is GTSNPN and CDR2 SVGIG.